The rows below give T cell receptor beta chains drawn from one sample of a study of identical twins. TCRdb redid the calling of the 5' RACE reads with MiXCR, one entry per CDR3 protein. The sample records about 200,000 distinct CDR3 sequences, roughly 7.5% being singletons. These data were also reused for a study on yellow fever vaccine responses in identical twins.

Sequenced material: memory (CD45RO+) T cells sorted from blood. These TCRs come from a woman aged 18-29 years in good health. Both conserved end residues are part of each CDR3. The D gene is left open where the match is weak. Some rows mark clone size as missing; the rest say once, few, many or name a class of expanded clone.

d_call clone_size j_call v_call cdr3_aa cdr3_nt
- - TRBJ2-5 TRBV7-9 CASTPDRTQETQYF TGTGCCAGCACCCCCGACAGAACACAAGAGACCCAGTACTTC
- - TRBJ1-6 TRBV7-2 CATRQTNSPLHF TGTGCCACCAGACAGACGAATTCACCCCTCCACTTT
TRBD2 - TRBJ2-5 TRBV6-5 CASSYRASGRAGNQETQYF TGTGCCAGCAGTTACCGGGCTAGCGGGAGGGCCGGAAATCAAGAGACCCAGTACTTC
TRBD2 few TRBJ2-5 TRBV7-3 CASSATGGGGRETQYF TGTGCCAGCAGCGCAACTGGCGGGGGAGGCCGAGAGACCCAGTACTTC
TRBD2 - TRBJ2-7 TRBV20-1 CSARVPKRDPYEQYF TGCAGTGCTAGAGTCCCAAAGCGGGATCCCTACGAGCAGTACTTC
TRBD2 many TRBJ2-3 TRBV10-3 CAISETSGRDTQYF TGTGCCATCAGTGAGACTAGCGGGAGAGATACGCAGTATTTT
- many TRBJ2-1 TRBV12-3/TRBV12-4 CASSSDGGVYNEQFF TGTGCCAGCAGCTCCGATGGCGGAGTTTACAATGAGCAGTTCTTC
- many TRBJ2-5 TRBV20-1 CSATTGRREETQYF TGCAGTGCGACTACAGGAAGGCGGGAAGAGACCCAGTACTTC
- many TRBJ2-2 TRBV5-1 CASSLARGRAGELFF TGCGCCAGCAGCTTGGCCCGGGGACGGGCCGGGGAGCTGTTTTTT
- - TRBJ2-2 TRBV11-2 CASSLRPLGTGHMSNTGELFF TGTGCCAGCAGCTTACGGCCTCTCGGAACTGGACATATGTCGAACACCGGGGAGCTGTTTTTT
- few TRBJ2-6 TRBV7-6 CASSLSGEGSGANVLTF TGTGCCAGCAGCTTAAGCGGCGAGGGGTCTGGGGCCAACGTCCTGACTTTC
- few TRBJ1-5 TRBV2 CASRATGVNQPQHF TGTGCCAGCAGGGCGACAGGAGTCAATCAGCCCCAGCATTTT
- - TRBJ2-5 TRBV10-1 CASSDRLGETQYF TGCGCCAGCAGCGATCGACTAGGAGAGACCCAGTACTTC
- many TRBJ1-2 TRBV25-1 CASTDTEGNGYTF TGTGCCAGCACGGACACGGAAGGCAATGGCTACACCTTC
TRBD2 many TRBJ2-3 TRBV5-6 CASSWTSGRATDTQYF TGTGCCAGCAGCTGGACTAGCGGGAGGGCCACAGATACGCAGTATTTT
- - TRBJ2-1 TRBV20-1 CSATRGYEQFF TGCAGTGCTACTAGGGGTTATGAGCAGTTCTTC
TRBD1 once TRBJ2-7 TRBV18 CASSPGQGVSEQYF TGTGCCAGCTCACCCGGACAGGGGGTGAGCGAGCAGTACTTC
- - TRBJ1-1 TRBV6-1 CASSEALQSGQRLFPEAFF TGTGCCAGCAGTGAAGCGCTTCAGTCGGGGCAAAGGTTGTTCCCTGAAGCTTTCTTT
- many TRBJ2-7 TRBV29-1 CSVEEDYEQYF TGCAGCGTTGAAGAGGACTACGAGCAGTACTTC
- many TRBJ2-7 TRBV10-2 CASSELTIRGSEQYF TGCGCCAGCAGTGAGCTAACCATACGGGGTAGCGAGCAGTACTTC
TRBD1 many TRBJ1-5 TRBV7-2 CASSTTGGNQPQHF TGTGCCAGCAGCACGACAGGGGGCAATCAGCCCCAGCATTTT
- - TRBJ2-5 TRBV9 CASSTHAGQETQYF TGTGCCAGCAGCACCCATGCGGGGCAGGAGACCCAGTACTTC
TRBD2 few TRBJ2-3 TRBV11-1 CASSYRTSGTSETDTQYF TGTGCCAGCAGCTACCGGACTAGCGGGACCTCTGAGACAGATACGCAGTATTTT
- few TRBJ1-5 TRBV7-2 CASSPWGSNQPQHF TGTGCCAGCAGCCCCTGGGGTAGCAATCAGCCCCAGCATTTT
- many TRBJ2-3 TRBV21-1 CASSKDGGAGTDTQYF TGTGCCAGCAGCAAAGACGGGGGGGCTGGCACAGATACGCAGTATTTT
TRBD2 many TRBJ2-7 TRBV4-2 CASSQDRLAGGISYEQYF TGTGCCAGCAGCCAAGATAGGCTAGCGGGAGGGATCTCCTACGAGCAGTACTTC
TRBD1 many TRBJ1-3 TRBV6-1 CASRGTVSGNTIYF TGTGCCAGCAGAGGGACAGTCTCTGGAAACACCATATATTTT
TRBD2 few TRBJ2-2 TRBV4-3 CASSRGLAGVGGELFF TGCGCCAGCAGCCGGGGACTAGCGGGAGTGGGCGGGGAGCTGTTTTTT
- few TRBJ2-7 TRBV6-5 CASSNNYEQYF TGTGCCAGCAGTAACAACTACGAGCAGTACTTC
TRBD2 many TRBJ2-7 TRBV29-1 CSVEGLAGYEQYF TGCAGCGTTGAGGGACTAGCGGGATACGAGCAGTACTTC
- - TRBJ1-2 TRBV9 CASSVDSYGYTF TGTGCCAGCAGCGTAGACTCCTATGGCTACACCTTC
TRBD2 - TRBJ2-5 TRBV15 CATSRTGTSGRKWETQYF TGTGCCACCAGCAGAACCGGGACTAGCGGGAGAAAATGGGAGACCCAGTACTTC
- few TRBJ1-5 TRBV18 CASSPDSGTNSNQPQHF TGTGCCAGCTCACCGGACTCCGGGACAAATAGCAATCAGCCCCAGCATTTT
- few TRBJ2-2 TRBV2 CASSGSPSGNTGELFF TGTGCCAGCAGTGGGTCCCCCTCGGGGAACACCGGGGAGCTGTTTTTT
TRBD1 many TRBJ1-2 TRBV3-1 CASSLGQGGYTF TGTGCCAGCAGCCTGGGACAGGGTGGCTACACCTTC
TRBD2 - TRBJ2-2 TRBV19 CASSMAGGHDTGELFF TGTGCCAGTAGTATGGCGGGGGGGCATGACACCGGGGAGCTGTTTTTT
TRBD2 - TRBJ2-3 TRBV10-3 CAITSGGTDTQYF TGTGCCATCACTAGCGGGGGTACAGATACGCAGTATTTT
TRBD2 many TRBJ2-2 TRBV12-3/TRBV12-4 CASSQGSGGLTGELFF TGTGCCAGCAGTCAAGGGAGCGGGGGCCTCACCGGGGAGCTGTTTTTT
- - TRBJ2-5 TRBV3-1 CASSQRAFGETQYF TGTGCCAGCAGCCAAAGGGCATTCGGGGAGACCCAGTACTTC
TRBD2 few TRBJ2-3 TRBV3-1 CASSQLAGISTDTQYF TGTGCCAGCAGCCAGCTAGCGGGGATTAGCACAGATACGCAGTATTTT
- - TRBJ2-5 TRBV5-5 CASSRGLARETQYF TGTGCCAGCAGCCGCGGACTGGCGAGAGAGACCCAGTACTTC
- - TRBJ1-5 TRBV7-2 CASSSPSSRSLQHF TGTGCCAGCAGCTCCCCCAGTAGCCGCTCTCTCCAGCATTTT
TRBD1 many TRBJ2-2 TRBV11-2 CASSFRGRGTGELFF TGTGCCAGCAGCTTCAGGGGGCGAGGCACCGGGGAGCTGTTTTTT
- many TRBJ2-5 TRBV2 CASSVNRQETQYF TGTGCCAGCAGTGTGAATAGACAAGAGACCCAGTACTTC
- few TRBJ2-7 TRBV20-1 CSAYRTANYEQYF TGCAGTGCTTACCGGACAGCAAACTACGAGCAGTACTTC
- - TRBJ2-2 TRBV5-6 CASGPEQGLNTGELFF TGTGCCAGCGGCCCGGAGCAGGGGCTGAACACCGGGGAGCTGTTTTTT
- many TRBJ2-1 TRBV6-1 CASSKPGPPYNEQFF TGTGCCAGCAGTAAGCCGGGACCACCTTACAATGAGCAGTTCTTC
TRBD2 many TRBJ2-3 TRBV7-2 CASSFGGGGTDTQYF TGTGCCAGCAGCTTCGGGGGGGGGGGCACAGATACGCAGTATTTT
- - TRBJ1-5 TRBV7-8 CASSLDGGGANNQPQHF TGTGCCAGCAGCTTAGATGGCGGGGGCGCGAACAATCAGCCCCAGCATTTT
- few TRBJ2-1 TRBV2 CASMQNNEQFF TGTGCCAGCATGCAAAACAATGAGCAGTTCTTC
TRBD1 - TRBJ2-3 TRBV24-1 CATSQSGQGSTDTQYF TGTGCCACCAGCCAGTCGGGACAGGGAAGCACAGATACGCAGTATTTT
TRBD2 few TRBJ2-1 TRBV29-1 CSVTLSAGGEQFF TGCAGCGTTACCCTCTCTGCGGGGGGCGAGCAGTTCTTC
- - TRBJ2-4 TRBV7-2 CASSSQGTRAKNIQYF TGTGCCAGCAGCTCACAGGGTACCCGGGCCAAAAACATTCAGTACTTC
TRBD2 - TRBJ2-2 TRBV5-1 CASNSSQEGRTSGRPNTGELFF TGCGCCAGCAATTCGTCACAGGAGGGGAGGACTAGCGGGCGCCCGAACACCGGGGAGCTGTTTTTT